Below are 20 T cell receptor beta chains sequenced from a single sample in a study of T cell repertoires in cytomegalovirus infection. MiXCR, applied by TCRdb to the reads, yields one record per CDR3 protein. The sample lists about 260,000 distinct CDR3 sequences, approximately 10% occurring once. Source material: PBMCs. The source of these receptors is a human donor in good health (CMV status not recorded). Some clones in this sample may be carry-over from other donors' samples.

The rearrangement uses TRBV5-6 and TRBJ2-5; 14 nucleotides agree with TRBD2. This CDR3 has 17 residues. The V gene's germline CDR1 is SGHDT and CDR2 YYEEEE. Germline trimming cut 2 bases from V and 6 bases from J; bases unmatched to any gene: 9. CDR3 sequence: CASSFYVGTSGGKTQYF. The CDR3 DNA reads TGTGCCAGCAGCTTTTATGTTGGGACTAGCGGGGGAAAGACCCAGTACTTC.

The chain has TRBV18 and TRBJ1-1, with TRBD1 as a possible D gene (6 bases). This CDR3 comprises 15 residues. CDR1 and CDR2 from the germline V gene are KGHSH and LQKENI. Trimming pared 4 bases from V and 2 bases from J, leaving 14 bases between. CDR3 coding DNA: TGTGCCAGCTCACTACCGGGGGGCTCAAACACTGAAGCTTTCTTT. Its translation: CASSLPGGSNTEAFF.

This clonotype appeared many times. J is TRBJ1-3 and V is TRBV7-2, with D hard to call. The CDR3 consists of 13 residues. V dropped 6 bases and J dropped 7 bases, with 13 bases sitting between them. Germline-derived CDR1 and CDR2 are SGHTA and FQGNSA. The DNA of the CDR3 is TGTGCCAGCAGATCGGGCCTGGGGAACACCATATATTTT. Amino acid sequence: CASRSGLGNTIYF. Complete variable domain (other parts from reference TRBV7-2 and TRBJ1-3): GAGVSQSPSNKVTEKGKDVELRCDPISGHTALYWYRQSLGQGLEFLIYFQGNSAPDKSGLPSDRFSAERTGGSVSTLTIQRTQQEDSAVYLCASRSGLGNTIYFGEGSWLTVV.

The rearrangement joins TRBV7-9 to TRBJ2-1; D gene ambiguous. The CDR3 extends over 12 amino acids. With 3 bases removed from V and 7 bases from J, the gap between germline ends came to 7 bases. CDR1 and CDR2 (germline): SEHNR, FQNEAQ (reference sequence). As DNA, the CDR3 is TGTGCCAGCAGCTTTCCCGTGAATGAGCAGTTCTTC. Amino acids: CASSFPVNEQFF.

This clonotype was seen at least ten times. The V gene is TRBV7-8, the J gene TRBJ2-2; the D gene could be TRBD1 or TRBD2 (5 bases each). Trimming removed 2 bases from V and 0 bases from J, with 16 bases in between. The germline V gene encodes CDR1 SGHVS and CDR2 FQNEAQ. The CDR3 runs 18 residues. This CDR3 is CASSLLGFGTANTGELFF. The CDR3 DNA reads TGTGCCAGCAGCTTATTAGGATTCGGGACGGCGAACACCGGGGAGCTGTTTTTT.

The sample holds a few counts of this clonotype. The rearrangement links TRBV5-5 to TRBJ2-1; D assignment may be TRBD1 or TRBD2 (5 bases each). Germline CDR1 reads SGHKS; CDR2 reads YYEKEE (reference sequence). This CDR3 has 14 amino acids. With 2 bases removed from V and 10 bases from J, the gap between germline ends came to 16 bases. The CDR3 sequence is CASSFGTVGKEQFF. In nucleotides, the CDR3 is TGTGCCAGCAGCTTCGGGACGGTGGGCAAGGAGCAGTTCTTC.

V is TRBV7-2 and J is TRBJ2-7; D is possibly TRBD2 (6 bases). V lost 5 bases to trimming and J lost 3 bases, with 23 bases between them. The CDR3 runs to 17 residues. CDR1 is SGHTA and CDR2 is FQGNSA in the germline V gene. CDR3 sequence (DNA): TGTGCCAGCAGCGCCGGAGGGCCCCCCCCGGTGGGCTACGAGCAGTACTTC. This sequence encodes CASSAGGPPPVGYEQYF.

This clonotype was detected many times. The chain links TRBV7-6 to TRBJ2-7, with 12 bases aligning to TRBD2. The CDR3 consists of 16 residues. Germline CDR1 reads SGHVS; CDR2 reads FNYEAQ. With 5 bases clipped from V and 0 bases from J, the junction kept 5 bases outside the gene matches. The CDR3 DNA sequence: TGTGCCAGCAGCCCCGGACTAGCGGGGTTCTCCTACGAGCAGTACTTC. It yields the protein CASSPGLAGFSYEQYF.

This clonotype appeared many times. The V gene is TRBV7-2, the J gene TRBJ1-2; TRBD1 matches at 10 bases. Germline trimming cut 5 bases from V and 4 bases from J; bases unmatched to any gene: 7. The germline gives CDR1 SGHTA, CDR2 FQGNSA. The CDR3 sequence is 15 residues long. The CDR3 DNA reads TGTGCCAGCAGCCGAGACAGGGGGCAGGGCTATGGCTACACCTTC. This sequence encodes CASSRDRGQGYGYTF. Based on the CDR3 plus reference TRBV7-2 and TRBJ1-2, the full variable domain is GAGVSQSPSNKVTEKGKDVELRCDPISGHTALYWYRQSLGQGLEFLIYFQGNSAPDKSGLPSDRFSAERTGGSVSTLTIQRTQQEDSAVYLCASSRDRGQGYGYTFGSGTRLTVV.

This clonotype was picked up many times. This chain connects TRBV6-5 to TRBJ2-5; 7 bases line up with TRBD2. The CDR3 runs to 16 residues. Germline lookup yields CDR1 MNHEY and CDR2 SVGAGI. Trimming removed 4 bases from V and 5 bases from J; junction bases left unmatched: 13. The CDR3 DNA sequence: TGTGCCAGCAGTTTGGCGGACGCGGGAGTGGGTGAGACCCAGTACTTC. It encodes CASSLADAGVGETQYF.

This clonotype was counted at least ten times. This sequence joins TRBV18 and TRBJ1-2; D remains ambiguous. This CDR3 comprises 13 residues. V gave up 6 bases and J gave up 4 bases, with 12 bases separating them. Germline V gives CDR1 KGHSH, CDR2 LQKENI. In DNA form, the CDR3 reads TGTGCCAGCTCGTCAGACATCTCCTATGGCTACACCTTC. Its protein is CASSSDISYGYTF.

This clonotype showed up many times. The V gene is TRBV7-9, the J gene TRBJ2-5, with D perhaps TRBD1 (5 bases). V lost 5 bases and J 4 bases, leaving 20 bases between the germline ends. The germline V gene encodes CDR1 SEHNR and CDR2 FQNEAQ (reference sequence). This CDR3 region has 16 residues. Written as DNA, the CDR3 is TGTGCCAGCAGCCCCCCCTTCCGGCAGGGTCGAGAGACCCAGTACTTC. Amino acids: CASSPPFRQGRETQYF.

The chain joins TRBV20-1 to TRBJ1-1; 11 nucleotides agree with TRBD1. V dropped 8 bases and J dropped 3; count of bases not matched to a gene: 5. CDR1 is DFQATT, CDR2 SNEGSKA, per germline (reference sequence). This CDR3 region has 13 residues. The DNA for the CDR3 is TGCAGTTTTAAGGGACAGGGGGACACTGAAGCTTTCTTT. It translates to CSFKGQGDTEAFF.

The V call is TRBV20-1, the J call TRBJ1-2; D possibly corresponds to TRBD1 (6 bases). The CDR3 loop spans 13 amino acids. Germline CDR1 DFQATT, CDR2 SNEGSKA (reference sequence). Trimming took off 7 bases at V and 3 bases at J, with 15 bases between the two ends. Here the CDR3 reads CSVFVQGYYGYTF. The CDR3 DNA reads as TGCAGTGTCTTCGTCCAGGGGTACTATGGCTACACCTTC.

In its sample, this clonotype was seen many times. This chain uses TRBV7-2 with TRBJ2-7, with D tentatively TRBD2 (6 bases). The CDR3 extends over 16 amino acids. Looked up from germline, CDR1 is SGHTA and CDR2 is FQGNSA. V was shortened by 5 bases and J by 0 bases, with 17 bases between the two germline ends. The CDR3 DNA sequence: TGTGCCAGCAGCACAGCGGGTTCCGGGGCCTCCTACGAGCAGTACTTC. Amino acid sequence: CASSTAGSGASYEQYF. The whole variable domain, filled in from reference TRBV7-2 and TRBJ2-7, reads GAGVSQSPSNKVTEKGKDVELRCDPISGHTALYWYRQSLGQGLEFLIYFQGNSAPDKSGLPSDRFSAERTGGSVSTLTIQRTQQEDSAVYLCASSTAGSGASYEQYFGPGTRLTVT.

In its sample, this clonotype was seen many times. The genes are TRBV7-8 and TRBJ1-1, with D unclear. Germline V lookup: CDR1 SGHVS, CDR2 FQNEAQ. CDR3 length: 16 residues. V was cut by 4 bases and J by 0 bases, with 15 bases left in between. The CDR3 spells CASSSLQGRMNTEAFF. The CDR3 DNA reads TGTGCCAGCAGCTCCCTCCAAGGCCGGATGAACACTGAAGCTTTCTTT.

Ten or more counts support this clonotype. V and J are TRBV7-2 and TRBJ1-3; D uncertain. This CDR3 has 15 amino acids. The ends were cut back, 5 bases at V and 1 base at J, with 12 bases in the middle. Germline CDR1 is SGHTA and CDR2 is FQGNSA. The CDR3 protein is CASSRMSGSGNTIYF. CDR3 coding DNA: TGTGCCAGCAGCCGGATGTCGGGATCTGGAAACACCATATATTTT.

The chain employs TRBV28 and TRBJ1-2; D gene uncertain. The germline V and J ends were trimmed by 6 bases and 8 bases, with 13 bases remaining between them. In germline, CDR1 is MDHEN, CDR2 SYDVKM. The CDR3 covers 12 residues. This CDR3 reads CASSTPMGGYTF. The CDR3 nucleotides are TGTGCCAGCAGCACCCCGATGGGGGGCTACACCTTC.

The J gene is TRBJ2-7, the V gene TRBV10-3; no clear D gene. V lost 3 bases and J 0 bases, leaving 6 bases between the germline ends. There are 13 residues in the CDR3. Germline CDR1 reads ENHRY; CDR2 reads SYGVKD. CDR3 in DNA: TGTGCCATCAGTGAACTGGACTCCTACGAGCAGTACTTC. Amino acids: CAISELDSYEQYF.

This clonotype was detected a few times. CDR3 residues: CASRKEVSPYTF. CDR3 nucleotides: TGTGCCAGCAGAAAGGAAGTTAGCCCCTACACCTTC. The chain carries TRBV7-2 and TRBJ1-2; D gene unclear. CDR3 length equals 12 residues. Germline CDR1 and CDR2: SGHTA and FQGNSA. V lost 6 bases and J lost 10, with 15 bases in between. Together with reference TRBV7-2 and TRBJ1-2, the CDR3 gives the full variable domain: GAGVSQSPSNKVTEKGKDVELRCDPISGHTALYWYRQSLGQGLEFLIYFQGNSAPDKSGLPSDRFSAERTGGSVSTLTIQRTQQEDSAVYLCASRKEVSPYTFGSGTRLTVV.